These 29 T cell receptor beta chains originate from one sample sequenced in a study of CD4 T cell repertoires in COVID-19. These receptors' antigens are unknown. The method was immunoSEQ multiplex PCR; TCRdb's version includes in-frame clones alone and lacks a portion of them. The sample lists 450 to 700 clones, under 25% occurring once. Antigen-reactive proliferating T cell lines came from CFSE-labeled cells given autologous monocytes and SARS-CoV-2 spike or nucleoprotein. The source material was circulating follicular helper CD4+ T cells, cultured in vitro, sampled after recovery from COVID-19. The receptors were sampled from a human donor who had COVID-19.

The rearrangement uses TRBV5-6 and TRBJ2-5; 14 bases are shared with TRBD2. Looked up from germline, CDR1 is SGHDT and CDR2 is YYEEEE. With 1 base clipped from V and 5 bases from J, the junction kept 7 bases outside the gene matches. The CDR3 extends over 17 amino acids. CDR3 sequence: CASSLFGTSGGRETQYF. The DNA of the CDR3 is TGTGCCAGCAGCTTGTTTGGGACTAGCGGGGGTAGGGAGACCCAGTACTTC.

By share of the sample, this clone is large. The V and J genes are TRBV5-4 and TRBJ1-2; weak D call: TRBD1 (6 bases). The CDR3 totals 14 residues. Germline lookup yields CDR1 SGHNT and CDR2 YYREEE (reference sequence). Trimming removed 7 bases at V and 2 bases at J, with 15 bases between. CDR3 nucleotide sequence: TGTGCCAGCTCCCGAGGGGGGGAAAACTATGGCTACACCTTC. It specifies CASSRGGENYGYTF.

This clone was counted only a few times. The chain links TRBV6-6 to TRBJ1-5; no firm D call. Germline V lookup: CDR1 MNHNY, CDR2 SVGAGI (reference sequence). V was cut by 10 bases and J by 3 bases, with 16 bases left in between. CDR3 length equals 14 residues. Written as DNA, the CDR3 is TGTGCCACCATAGCCCCCAGGCCCAATCAGCCCCAGCATTTT. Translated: CATIAPRPNQPQHF.

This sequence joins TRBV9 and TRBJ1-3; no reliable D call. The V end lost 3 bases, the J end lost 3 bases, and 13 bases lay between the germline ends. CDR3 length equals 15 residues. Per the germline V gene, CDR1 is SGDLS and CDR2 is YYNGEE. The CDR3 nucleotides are TGTGCCAGCAGCGCCGCGAATTATGGTGGAAACACCATATATTTT. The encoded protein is CASSAANYGGNTIYF. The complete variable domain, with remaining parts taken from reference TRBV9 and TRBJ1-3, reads DSGVTQTPKHLITATGQRVTLRCSPRSGDLSVYWYQQSLDQGLQFLIQYYNGEERAKGNILERFSAQQFPDLHSELNLSSLELGDSALYFCASSAANYGGNTIYFGEGSWLTVV.

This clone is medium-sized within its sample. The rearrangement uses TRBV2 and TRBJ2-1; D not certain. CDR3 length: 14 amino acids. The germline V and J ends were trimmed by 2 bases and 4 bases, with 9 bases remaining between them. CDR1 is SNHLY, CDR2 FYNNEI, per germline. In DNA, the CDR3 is TGTGCCAGCAGTGAAACCCGGCTATACAATGAGCAGTTCTTC. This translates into CASSETRLYNEQFF.

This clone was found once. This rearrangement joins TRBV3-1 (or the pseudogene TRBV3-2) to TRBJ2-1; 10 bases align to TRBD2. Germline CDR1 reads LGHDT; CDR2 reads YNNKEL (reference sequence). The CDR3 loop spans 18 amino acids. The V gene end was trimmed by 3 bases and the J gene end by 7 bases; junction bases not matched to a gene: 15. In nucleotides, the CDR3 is TGTGCCAGCAGCCACAAAACTAGCGGGGTATCCTTGGGGAATGAGCAGTTCTTC. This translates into CASSHKTSGVSLGNEQFF.

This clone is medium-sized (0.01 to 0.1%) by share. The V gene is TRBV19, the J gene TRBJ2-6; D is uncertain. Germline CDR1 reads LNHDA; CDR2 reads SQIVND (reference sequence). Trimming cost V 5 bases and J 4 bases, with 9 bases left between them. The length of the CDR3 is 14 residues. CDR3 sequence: CASSALEGANVLTF. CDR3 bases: TGTGCCAGTAGTGCCCTGGAAGGGGCCAACGTCCTGACTTTC.

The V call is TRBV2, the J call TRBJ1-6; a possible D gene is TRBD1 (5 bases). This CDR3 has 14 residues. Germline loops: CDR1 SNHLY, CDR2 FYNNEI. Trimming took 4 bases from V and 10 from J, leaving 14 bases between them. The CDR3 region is CASSGEGTGSPLHF. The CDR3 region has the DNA TGTGCCAGCAGTGGAGAAGGGACGGGATCACCCCTCCACTTT. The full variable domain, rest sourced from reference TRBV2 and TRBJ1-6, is EPEVTQTPSHQVTQMGQEVILRCVPISNHLYFYWYRQILGQKVEFLVSFYNNEISEKSEIFDDQFSVERPDGSNFTLKIRSTKLEDSAMYFCASSGEGTGSPLHFGNGTRLTVT.

CDR3 sequence: CASSRGENYGYTF. The CDR3 DNA is TGTGCCAGCAGTCGTGGGGAAAACTATGGCTACACCTTC. V usage is TRBV2 and J usage is TRBJ1-2; unclear D gene. The V end was cut by 5 bases, the J end by 2 bases, with 9 bases between. The CDR3 length is 13 residues. Germline V gene lookup returns CDR1 SNHLY and CDR2 FYNNEI.

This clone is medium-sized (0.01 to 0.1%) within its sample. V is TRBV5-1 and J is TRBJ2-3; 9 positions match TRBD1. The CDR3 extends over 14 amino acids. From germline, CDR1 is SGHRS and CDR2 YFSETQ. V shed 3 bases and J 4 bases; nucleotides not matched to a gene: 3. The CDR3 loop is CASSSGQGADTQYF. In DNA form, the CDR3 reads TGCGCCAGCAGCTCGGGACAGGGCGCAGATACGCAGTATTTT. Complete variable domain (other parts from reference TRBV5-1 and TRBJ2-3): KAGVTQTPRYLIKTRGQQVTLSCSPISGHRSVSWYQQTPGQGLQFLFEYFSETQRNKGNFPGRFSGRQFSNSRSEMNVSTLELGDSALYLCASSSGQGADTQYFGPGTRLTVL.

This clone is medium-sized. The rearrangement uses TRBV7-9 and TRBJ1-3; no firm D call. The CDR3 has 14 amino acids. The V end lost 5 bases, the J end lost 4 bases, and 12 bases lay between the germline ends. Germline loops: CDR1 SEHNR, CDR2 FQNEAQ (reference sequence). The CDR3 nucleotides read TGTGCCAGCAGCCAAGCCACTGCGGGAAACACCATATATTTT. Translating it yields CASSQATAGNTIYF.

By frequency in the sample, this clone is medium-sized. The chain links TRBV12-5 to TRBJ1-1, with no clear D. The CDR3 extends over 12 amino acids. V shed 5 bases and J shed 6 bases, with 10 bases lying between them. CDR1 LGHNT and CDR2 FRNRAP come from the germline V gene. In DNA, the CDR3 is TGTGCTAGTGGTCTCATGTACCCTGAAGCTTTCTTT. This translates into CASGLMYPEAFF. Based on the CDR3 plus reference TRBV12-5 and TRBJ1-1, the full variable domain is DARVTQTPRHKVTEMGQEVTMRCQPILGHNTVFWYRQTMMQGLELLAYFRNRAPLDDSGMPKDRFSAEMPDATLATLKIQPSEPRDSAVYFCASGLMYPEAFFGQGTRLTVV.

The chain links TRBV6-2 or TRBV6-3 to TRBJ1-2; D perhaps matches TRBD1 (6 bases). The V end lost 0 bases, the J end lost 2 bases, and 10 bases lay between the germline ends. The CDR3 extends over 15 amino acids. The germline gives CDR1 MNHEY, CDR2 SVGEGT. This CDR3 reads CASSYSGRGNYGYTF. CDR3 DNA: TGTGCCAGCAGTTACTCGGGAAGGGGGAACTATGGCTACACCTTC.

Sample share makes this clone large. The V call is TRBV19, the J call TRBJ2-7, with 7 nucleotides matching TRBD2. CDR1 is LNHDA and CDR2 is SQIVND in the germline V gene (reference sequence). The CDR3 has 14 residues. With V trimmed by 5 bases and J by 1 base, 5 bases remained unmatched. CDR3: CASSGLEGSYEQYF. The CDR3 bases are TGTGCCAGTAGTGGACTAGAAGGGTCCTACGAGCAGTACTTC.

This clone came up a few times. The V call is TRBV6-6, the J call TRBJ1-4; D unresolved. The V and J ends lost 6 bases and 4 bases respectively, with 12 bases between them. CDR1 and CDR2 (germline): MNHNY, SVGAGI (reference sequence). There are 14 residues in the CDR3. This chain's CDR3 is CASRQTDSNEKLFF. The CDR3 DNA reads TGTGCCAGCAGACAGACGGATAGTAATGAAAAACTGTTTTTT.

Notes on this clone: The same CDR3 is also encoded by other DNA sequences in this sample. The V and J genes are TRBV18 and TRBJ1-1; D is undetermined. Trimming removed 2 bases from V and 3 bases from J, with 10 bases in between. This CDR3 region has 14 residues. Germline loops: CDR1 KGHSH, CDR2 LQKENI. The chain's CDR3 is CASSPVLTHTEAFF. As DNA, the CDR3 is TGTGCCAGCTCACCAGTCTTGACGCACACTGAAGCTTTCTTT.

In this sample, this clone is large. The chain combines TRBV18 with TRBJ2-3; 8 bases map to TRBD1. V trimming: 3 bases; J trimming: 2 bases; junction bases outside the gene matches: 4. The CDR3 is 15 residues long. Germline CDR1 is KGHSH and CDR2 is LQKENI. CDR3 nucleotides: TGTGCCAGCTCACCCCGGGACAGGTACACAGATACGCAGTATTTT. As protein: CASSPRDRYTDTQYF.

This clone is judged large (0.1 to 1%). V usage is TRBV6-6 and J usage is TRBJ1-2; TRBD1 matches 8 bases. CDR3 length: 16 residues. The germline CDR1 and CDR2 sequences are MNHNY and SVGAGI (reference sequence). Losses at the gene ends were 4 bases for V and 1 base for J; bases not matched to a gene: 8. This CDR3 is CASSFPGTGNNYGYTF. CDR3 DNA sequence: TGTGCCAGCAGTTTCCCCGGGACAGGAAATAACTATGGCTACACCTTC.

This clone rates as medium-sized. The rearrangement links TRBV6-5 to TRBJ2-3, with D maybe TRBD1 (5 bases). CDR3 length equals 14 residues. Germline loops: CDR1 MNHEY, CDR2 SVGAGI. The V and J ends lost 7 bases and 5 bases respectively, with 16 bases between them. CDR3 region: CASIFGQGIDTQYF. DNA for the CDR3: TGTGCCAGCATTTTCGGTCAGGGTATAGATACGCAGTATTTT.

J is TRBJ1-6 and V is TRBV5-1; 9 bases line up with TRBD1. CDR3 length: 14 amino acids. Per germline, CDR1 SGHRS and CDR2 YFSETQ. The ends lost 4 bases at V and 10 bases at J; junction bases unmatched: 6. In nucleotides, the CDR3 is TGCGCCAGCAGCCCGGGACAGGGTCAATCACCCCTCCACTTT. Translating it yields CASSPGQGQSPLHF.

CDR3 region: CAWIPGLVQDTQYF. The CDR3 nucleotides read TGTGCCTGGATCCCGGGACTAGTGCAAGATACGCAGTATTTT. This sequence joins TRBV30 and TRBJ2-3, with TRBD2 identical over 8 bases. The V and J ends lost 4 bases and 5 bases, in that order; junction bases with no gene match: 8. Per germline, CDR1 GTSNPN and CDR2 SVGIG (reference sequence). The CDR3 extends over 14 amino acids.

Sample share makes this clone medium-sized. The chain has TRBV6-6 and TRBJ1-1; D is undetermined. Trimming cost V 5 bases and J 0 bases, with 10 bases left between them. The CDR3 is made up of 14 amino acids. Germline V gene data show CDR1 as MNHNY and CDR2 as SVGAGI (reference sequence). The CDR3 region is CASSAGRMNTEAFF. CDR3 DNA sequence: TGTGCCAGCAGTGCGGGTCGTATGAACACTGAAGCTTTCTTT.

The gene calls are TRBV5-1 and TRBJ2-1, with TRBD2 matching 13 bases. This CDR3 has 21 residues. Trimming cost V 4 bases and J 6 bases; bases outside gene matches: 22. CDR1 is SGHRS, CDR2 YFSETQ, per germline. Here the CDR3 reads CASSGWDIGQGLAGAVNEQFF. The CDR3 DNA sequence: TGCGCCAGCAGCGGGTGGGACATCGGCCAAGGACTAGCGGGAGCGGTCAATGAGCAGTTCTTC.

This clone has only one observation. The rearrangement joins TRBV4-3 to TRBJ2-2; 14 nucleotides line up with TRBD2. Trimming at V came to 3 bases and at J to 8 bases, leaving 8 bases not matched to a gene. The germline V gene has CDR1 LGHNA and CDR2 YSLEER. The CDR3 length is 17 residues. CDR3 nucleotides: TGCGCCAGCAGCCAGGGACTAGCGGGAGCTTCAGGGGGGGAGCTGTTTTTT. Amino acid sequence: CASSQGLAGASGGELFF.

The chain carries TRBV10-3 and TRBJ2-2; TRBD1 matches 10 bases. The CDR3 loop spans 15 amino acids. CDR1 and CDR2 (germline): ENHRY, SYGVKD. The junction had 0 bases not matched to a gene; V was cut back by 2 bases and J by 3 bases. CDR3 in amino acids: CAISEGQGDTGELFF. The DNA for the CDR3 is TGTGCCATCAGTGAGGGACAGGGGGACACCGGGGAGCTGTTTTTT.

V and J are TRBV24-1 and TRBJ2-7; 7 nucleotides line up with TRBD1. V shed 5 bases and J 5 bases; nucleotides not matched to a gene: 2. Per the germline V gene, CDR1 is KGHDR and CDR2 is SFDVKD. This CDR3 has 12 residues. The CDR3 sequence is CATSAQGDEQYF. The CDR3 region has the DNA TGTGCCACCAGTGCCCAGGGGGACGAGCAGTACTTC.

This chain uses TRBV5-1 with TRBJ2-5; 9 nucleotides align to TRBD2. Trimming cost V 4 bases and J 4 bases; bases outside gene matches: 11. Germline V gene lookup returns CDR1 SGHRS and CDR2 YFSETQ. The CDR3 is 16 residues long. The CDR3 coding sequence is TGCGCCAGCAGCCAGGTAGGAGCGGGGGGACGAGAGACCCAGTACTTC. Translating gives CASSQVGAGGRETQYF.

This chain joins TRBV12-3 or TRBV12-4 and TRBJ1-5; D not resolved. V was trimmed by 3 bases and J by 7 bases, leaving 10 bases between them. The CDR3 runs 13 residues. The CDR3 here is CASSFRLEQPQHF. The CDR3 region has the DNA TGTGCCAGCAGTTTCCGTCTTGAGCAGCCCCAGCATTTT.

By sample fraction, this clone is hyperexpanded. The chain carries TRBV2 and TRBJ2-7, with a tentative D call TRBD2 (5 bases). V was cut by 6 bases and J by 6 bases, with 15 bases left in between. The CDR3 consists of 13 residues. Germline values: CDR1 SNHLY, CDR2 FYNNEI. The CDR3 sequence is CASSQEGRTEQYV. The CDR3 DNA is TGTGCCAGCAGCCAAGAGGGTAGGACCGAGCAGTACGTC.